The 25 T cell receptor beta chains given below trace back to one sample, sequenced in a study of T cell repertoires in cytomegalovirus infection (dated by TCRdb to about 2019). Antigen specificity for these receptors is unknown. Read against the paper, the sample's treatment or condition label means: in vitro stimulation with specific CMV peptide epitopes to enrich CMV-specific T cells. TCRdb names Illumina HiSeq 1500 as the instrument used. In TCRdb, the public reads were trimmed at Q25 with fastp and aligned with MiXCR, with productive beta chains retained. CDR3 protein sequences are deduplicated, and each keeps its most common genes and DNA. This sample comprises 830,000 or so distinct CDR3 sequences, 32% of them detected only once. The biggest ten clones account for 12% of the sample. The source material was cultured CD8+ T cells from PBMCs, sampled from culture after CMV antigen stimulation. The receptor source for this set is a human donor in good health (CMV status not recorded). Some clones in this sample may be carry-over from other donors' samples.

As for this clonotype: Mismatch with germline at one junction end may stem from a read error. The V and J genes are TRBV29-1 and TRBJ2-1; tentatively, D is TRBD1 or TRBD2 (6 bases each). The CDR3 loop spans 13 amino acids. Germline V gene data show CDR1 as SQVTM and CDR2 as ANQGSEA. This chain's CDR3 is CCVRGAPYNEQFF. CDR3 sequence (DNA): TGCTGCGTGAGGGGGGCCCCCTACAATGAGCAGTTCTTC.

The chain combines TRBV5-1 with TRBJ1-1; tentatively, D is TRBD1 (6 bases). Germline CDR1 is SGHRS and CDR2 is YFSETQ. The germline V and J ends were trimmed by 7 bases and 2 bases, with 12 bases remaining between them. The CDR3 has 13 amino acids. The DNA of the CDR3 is TGCGCCAGCTGCGGGACACTCAACACTGAAGCTTTCTTT. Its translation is CASCGTLNTEAFF.

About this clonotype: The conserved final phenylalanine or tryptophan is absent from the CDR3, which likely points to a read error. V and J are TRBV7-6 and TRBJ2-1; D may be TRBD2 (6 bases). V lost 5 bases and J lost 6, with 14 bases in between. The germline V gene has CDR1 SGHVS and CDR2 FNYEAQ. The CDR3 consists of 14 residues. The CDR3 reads CASSRDLSGNEQFS. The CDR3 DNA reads TGTGCCAGCAGCCGGGACTTGTCGGGCAATGAGCAGTTCTCC.

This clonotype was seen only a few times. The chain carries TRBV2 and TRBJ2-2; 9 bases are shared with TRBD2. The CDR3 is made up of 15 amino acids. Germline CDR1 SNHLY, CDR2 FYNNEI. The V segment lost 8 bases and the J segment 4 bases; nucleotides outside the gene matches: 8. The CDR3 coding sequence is TGTGCCAGCGAGGGGGGACTAGCTTTCACCGGGGAGCTGTTTTTT. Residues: CASEGGLAFTGELFF. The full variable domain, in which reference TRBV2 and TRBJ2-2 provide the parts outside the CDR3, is EPEVTQTPSHQVTQMGQEVILRCVPISNHLYFYWYRQILGQKVEFLVSFYNNEISEKSEIFDDQFSVERPDGSNFTLKIRSTKLEDSAMYFCASEGGLAFTGELFFGEGSRLTVL.

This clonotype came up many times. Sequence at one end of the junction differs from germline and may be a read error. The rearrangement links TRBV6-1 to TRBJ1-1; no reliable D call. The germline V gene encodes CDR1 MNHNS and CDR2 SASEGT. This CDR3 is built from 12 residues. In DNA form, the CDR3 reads TGTGCCAGCAGAGAAGCCCCGCCTGAAGCTTTCTTT. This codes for CASREAPPEAFF.

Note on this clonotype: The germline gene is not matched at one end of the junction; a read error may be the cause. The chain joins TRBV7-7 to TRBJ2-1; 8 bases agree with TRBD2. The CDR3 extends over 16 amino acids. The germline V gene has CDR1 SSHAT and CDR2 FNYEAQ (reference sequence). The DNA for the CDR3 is TGTGCTAGCAGCTTAGATCTTAGCGGGGCCCCCCATGAGCAGTTCTTC. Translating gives CASSLDLSGAPHEQFF.

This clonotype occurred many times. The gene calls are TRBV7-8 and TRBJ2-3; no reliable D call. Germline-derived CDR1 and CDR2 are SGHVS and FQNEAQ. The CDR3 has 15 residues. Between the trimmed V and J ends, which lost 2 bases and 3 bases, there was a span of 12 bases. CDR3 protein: CASSLLTSRTDTQYF. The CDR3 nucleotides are TGTGCCAGCAGCTTACTGACCAGTAGGACAGATACGCAGTATTTT.

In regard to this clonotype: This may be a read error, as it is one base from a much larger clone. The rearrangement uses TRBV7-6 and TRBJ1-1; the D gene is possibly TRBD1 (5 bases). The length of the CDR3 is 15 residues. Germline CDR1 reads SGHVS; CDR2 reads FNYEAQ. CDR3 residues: CANSLRSGMNTEAFF. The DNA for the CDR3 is TGTGCCAACAGCTTAAGGTCAGGGATGAACACTGAAGCTTTCTTT.

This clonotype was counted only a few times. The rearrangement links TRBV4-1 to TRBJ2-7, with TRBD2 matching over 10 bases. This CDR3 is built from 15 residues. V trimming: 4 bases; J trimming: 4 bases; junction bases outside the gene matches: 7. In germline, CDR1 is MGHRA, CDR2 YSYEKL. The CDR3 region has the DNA TGCGCCAGCAGCCCCGGACTAGCGGCCCTTTACGAGCAGTACTTC. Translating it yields CASSPGLAALYEQYF.

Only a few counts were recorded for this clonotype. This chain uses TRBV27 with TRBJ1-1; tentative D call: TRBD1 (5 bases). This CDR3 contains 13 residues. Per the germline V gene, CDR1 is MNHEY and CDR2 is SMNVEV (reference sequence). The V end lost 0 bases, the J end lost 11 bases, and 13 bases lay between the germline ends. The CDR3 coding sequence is TGTGCCAGCAGTTTATCGCCAGGGTCTGCGGCTTTCTTT. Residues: CASSLSPGSAAFF.

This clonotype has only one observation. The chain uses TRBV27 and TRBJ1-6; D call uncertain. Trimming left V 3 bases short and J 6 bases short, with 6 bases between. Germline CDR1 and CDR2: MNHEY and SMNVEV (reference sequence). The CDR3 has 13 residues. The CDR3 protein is CASSFSSNSPLHF. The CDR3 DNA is TGTGCCAGCAGTTTCAGTAGTAATTCACCCCTCCACTTT.

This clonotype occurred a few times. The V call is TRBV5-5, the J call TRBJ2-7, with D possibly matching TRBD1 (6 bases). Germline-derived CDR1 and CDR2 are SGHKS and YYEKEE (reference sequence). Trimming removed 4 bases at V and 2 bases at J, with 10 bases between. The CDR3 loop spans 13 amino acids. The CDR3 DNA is TGTGCCAGCAGCAAGGACAGCCCCTACGAGCAGTACTTC. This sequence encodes CASSKDSPYEQYF.

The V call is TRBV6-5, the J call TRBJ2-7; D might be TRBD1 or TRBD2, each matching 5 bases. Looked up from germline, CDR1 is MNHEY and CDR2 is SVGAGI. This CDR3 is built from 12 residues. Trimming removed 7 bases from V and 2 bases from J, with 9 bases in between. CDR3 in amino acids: CASKGSPYEQYF. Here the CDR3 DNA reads TGTGCCAGCAAGGGGAGCCCCTACGAGCAGTACTTC.

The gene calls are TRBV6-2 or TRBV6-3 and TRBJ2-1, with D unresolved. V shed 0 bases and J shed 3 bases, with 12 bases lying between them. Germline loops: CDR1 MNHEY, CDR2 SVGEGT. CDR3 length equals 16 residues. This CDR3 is CASSYSMTSRYNEQFF. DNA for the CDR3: TGTGCCAGCAGTTACTCGATGACGAGCCGCTACAATGAGCAGTTCTTC.

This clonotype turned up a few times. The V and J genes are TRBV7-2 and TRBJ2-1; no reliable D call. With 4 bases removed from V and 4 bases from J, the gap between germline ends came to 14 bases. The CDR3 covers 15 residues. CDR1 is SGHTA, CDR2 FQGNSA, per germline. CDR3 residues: CASSSRTKFYNEQFF. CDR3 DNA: TGTGCCAGCAGCTCTCGGACCAAGTTTTACAATGAGCAGTTCTTC.

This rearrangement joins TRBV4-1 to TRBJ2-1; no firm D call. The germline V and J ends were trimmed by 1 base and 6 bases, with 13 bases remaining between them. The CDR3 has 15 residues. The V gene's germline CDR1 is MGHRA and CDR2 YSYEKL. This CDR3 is CASSQAASKVNEQFF. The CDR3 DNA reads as TGCGCCAGCAGCCAAGCGGCATCCAAGGTCAATGAGCAGTTCTTC.

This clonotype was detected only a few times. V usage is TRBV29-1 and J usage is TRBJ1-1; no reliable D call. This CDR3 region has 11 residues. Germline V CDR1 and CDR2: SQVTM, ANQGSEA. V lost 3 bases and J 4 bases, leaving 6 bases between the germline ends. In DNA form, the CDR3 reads TGCAGCGTTGAGTGGCCCACTGAAGCTTTCTTT. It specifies CSVEWPTEAFF. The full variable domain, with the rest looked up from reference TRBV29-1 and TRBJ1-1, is SAVISQKPSRDICQRGTSLTIQCQVDSQVTMMFWYRQQPGQSLTLIATANQGSEATYESGFVIDKFPISRPNLTFSTLTVSNMSPEDSSIYLCSVEWPTEAFFGQGTRLTVV.

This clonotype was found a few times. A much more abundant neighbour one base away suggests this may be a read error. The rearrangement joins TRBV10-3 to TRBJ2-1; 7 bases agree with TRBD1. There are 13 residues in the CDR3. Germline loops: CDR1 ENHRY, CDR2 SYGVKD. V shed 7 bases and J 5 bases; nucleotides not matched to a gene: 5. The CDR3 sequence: CAINSGQNNEQFF. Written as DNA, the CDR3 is TGTGCCATCAATTCGGGACAGAACAATGAGCAGTTCTTC.

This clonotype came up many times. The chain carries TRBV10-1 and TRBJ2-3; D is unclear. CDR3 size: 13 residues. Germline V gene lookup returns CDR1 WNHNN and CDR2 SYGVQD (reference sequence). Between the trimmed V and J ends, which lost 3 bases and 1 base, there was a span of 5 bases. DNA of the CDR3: TGCGCCAGCAGTGAACGGGGCACAGATACGCAGTATTTT. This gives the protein CASSERGTDTQYF.

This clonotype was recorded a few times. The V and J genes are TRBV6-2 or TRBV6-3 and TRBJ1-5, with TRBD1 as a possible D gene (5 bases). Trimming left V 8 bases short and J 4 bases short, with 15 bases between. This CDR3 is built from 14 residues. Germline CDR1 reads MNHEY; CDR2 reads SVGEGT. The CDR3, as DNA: TGTGCCAGCTCCGAGACCAGGGCAAATCAGCCCCAGCATTTT. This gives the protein CASSETRANQPQHF.

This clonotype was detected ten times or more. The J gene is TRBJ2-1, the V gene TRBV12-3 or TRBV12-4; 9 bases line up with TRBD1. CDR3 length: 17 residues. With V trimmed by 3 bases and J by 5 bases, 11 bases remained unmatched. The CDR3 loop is CASSFLPDRGNHNEQFF. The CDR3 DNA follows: TGTGCCAGCAGTTTCCTGCCCGACAGGGGGAACCACAATGAGCAGTTCTTC.

The CDR3 DNA follows: TGTGCCAGCAGCTTGGGGGACAGCTACCTCTCTGGGGCCAACGTCCTGACTTTC. Its protein is CASSLGDSYLSGANVLTF. The V call is TRBV5-6, the J call TRBJ2-6, with 7 bases fitting TRBD1. This CDR3 has 18 amino acids. Germline CDR1 reads SGHDT; CDR2 reads YYEEEE. V dropped 0 bases and J dropped 0; count of bases not matched to a gene: 6. The full variable domain, with the rest looked up from reference TRBV5-6 and TRBJ2-6, is DAGVTQSPTHLIKTRGQQVTLRCSPKSGHDTVSWYQQALGQGPQFIFQYYEEEERQRGNFPDRFSGHQFPNYSSELNVNALLLGDSALYLCASSLGDSYLSGANVLTFGAGSRLTVL.

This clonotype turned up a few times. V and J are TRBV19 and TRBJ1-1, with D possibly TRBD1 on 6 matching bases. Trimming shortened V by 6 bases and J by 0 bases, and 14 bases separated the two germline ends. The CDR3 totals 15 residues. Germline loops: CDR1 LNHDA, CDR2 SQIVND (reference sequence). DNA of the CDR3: TGTGCCAGTAGACAGGGTCGGGGAGTGAACACTGAAGCTTTCTTT. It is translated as CASRQGRGVNTEAFF. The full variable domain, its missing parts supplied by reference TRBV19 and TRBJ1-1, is DGGITQSPKYLFRKEGQNVTLSCEQNLNHDAMYWYRQDPGQGLRLIYYSQIVNDFQKGDIAEGYSVSREKKESFPLTVTSAQKNPTAFYLCASRQGRGVNTEAFFGQGTRLTVV.

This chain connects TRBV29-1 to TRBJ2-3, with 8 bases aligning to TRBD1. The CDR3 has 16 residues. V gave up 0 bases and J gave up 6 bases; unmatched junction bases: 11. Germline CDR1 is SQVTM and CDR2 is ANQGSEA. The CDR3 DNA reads TGCAGCGTTGAAGATCAGGGCAGGGGGCTAGCGGATACGCAGTATTTT. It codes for CSVEDQGRGLADTQYF.

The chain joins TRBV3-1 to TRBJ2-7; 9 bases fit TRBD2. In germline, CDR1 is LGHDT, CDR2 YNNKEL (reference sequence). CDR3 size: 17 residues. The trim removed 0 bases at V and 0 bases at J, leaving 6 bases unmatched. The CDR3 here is CASSQDLGSGGSYEQYF. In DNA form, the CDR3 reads TGTGCCAGCAGCCAAGATCTAGGTAGCGGGGGCTCCTACGAGCAGTACTTC.